The subject of this entry is one TCR beta chain. Method: immunoSEQ multiplex PCR; TCRdb's copy keeps in-frame clones and lacks some. The sample records some 140,000 clones, more than 85% being singletons. The germline V gene has CDR1 MDHEN and CDR2 SYDVKM. Trimming cost V 5 bases and J 5 bases, with 9 bases left between them. The CDR3 length is 12 residues. This entry comes from a study of control samples from healthy donors and cancer patients. The V and J genes are TRBV28 and TRBJ1-1; D unresolved. This TCR came from a woman in her twenties or thirties in good health. The sequenced sample was blood. DNA of the CDR3: TGTGCCAGCAGTCCCCCTTCGACTGAAGCTTTCTTT. This translates into CASSPPSTEAFF.